The sequence of this T cell receptor (beta chain) was determined in a study of T cells in Graves' hyperthyroidism and ophthalmopathy. Trimming removed 10 bases at V and 5 bases at J, with 8 bases between. In germline, CDR1 is SNHLY, CDR2 FYNNEI. The CDR3 covers 10 residues. Patients were excluded for uncontrolled infection, other autoimmune disease, pregnancy or lactation. Amplification yielded TCR beta CDR3 regions, with RNA transcripts as the source. First-round RT-PCR of the TCR CDR3 relied on the HTBI primer set. TCRdb ran MiXCR on the multiplex PCR reads and lists one entry per CDR3 protein. The table shows hundreds of thousands of distinct CDR3 sequences, with 16% occurring only once. There are many counts of this clonotype.

The sample consisted of blood. This TCR came from a woman younger than 45 with Graves' hyperthyroidism. The chain employs TRBV2 and TRBJ1-1; no clear D gene. The CDR3 sequence: CAKEKTEAFF. The CDR3, as DNA: TGTGCCAAAGAAAAGACTGAAGCTTTCTTT. Variable domain in full (rest from reference TRBV2 and TRBJ1-1): EPEVTQTPSHQVTQMGQEVILRCVPISNHLYFYWYRQILGQKVEFLVSFYNNEISEKSEIFDDQFSVERPDGSNFTLKIRSTKLEDSAMYFCAKEKTEAFFGQGTRLTVV.